The 20 T cell receptor beta chains in this list originate from one sample, sequenced in a study of blood T cell repertoires in COVID-19. The repertoire was sequenced with immunoSEQ multiplex PCR; TCRdb's copy has only in-frame clones and lacks some. The table has tens of thousands of clones, approximately 91% seen once. Sequenced material: peripheral blood. The receptors originated from a man aged 55 to 70 with active or convalescent COVID-19.

The rearrangement joins TRBV5-4 to TRBJ1-2; TRBD1 matches at 7 bases. Germline trimming cut 2 bases from V and 10 bases from J; bases unmatched to any gene: 8. This CDR3 region has 13 residues. Germline loops: CDR1 SGHNT, CDR2 YYREEE (reference sequence). Written as DNA, the CDR3 is TGTGCCAGCAGCTTCACCGGGACAGAACACTACACCTTC. This sequence encodes CASSFTGTEHYTF.

The V and J genes are TRBV3-1 (or the pseudogene TRBV3-2) and TRBJ2-5, with 7 bases identical to TRBD2. Germline V gives CDR1 LGHDT, CDR2 YNNKEL (reference sequence). V gave up 1 base and J gave up 4 bases; unmatched junction bases: 6. The CDR3 contains 15 residues. The CDR3 loop reads CASSQVRGVGETQYF. The CDR3 nucleotides read TGTGCCAGCAGCCAAGTCCGGGGGGTGGGAGAGACCCAGTACTTC.

The J gene is TRBJ1-6, the V gene TRBV19; D possibly corresponds to TRBD1 (5 bases). This CDR3 contains 15 residues. Trimming stripped 3 bases from V and 4 bases from J, with 10 bases between. CDR1 and CDR2 from the germline V gene are LNHDA and SQIVND (reference sequence). CDR3 nucleotide sequence: TGTGCCAGTAGTATGGACATCCGTTATAATTCACCCCTCCACTTT. Amino acid sequence: CASSMDIRYNSPLHF.

The rearrangement joins TRBV2 to TRBJ1-1, with 7 bases aligning to TRBD1. Trimming at V came to 6 bases and at J to 7 bases, leaving 5 bases not matched to a gene. The CDR3 is made up of 12 amino acids. Germline CDR1 is SNHLY and CDR2 is FYNNEI. CDR3 residues: CASSLQGFEAFF. In nucleotides, the CDR3 is TGTGCCAGCAGCCTACAGGGGTTTGAAGCTTTCTTT. Full variable domain (outside the CDR3, taken from reference TRBV2 and TRBJ1-1): EPEVTQTPSHQVTQMGQEVILRCVPISNHLYFYWYRQILGQKVEFLVSFYNNEISEKSEIFDDQFSVERPDGSNFTLKIRSTKLEDSAMYFCASSLQGFEAFFGQGTRLTVV.

The table lists this clone with a few counts. The chain uses TRBV6-2 or TRBV6-3 and TRBJ2-1; TRBD2 matches at 9 bases. V gave up 6 bases and J gave up 6 bases; unmatched junction bases: 6. Germline V gene data show CDR1 as MNHEY and CDR2 as SVGEGT. The CDR3 is 14 amino acids. This chain's CDR3 is CASSPSGMGNEQFF. Here the CDR3 DNA reads TGTGCCAGCAGCCCTAGCGGGATGGGCAATGAGCAGTTCTTC.

The sample holds one count of this clone. The V call is TRBV29-1, the J call TRBJ1-2, with 10 nucleotides matching TRBD1. The CDR3 length is 12 residues. Per germline, CDR1 SQVTM and CDR2 ANQGSEA. J was trimmed by 7 bases and V by 4 bases; bases with no gene match: 3. CDR3 DNA: TGCAGCGTTGCGACAGGGGGCGCTGGCTACACCTTC. Encoded protein: CSVATGGAGYTF.

The chain has TRBV4-2 and TRBJ2-7, with TRBD2 matching over 9 bases. The CDR3 sequence is 14 residues long. J lost 3 bases, V lost 4 bases, and 4 bases had no gene match. Germline assignment: CDR1 LGHNA and CDR2 YNFKEQ. CDR3 loop: CASSPGLAGYEQYF. The CDR3 nucleotides read TGTGCCAGCAGCCCGGGACTAGCTGGCTACGAGCAGTACTTC.

The chain has TRBV6-5 and TRBJ1-2, with unresolved D. Between the trimmed V and J ends, which lost 4 bases and 0 bases, there was a span of 12 bases. The CDR3 is made up of 15 amino acids. CDR1 is MNHEY, CDR2 SVGAGI, per germline. The CDR3 bases are TGTGCCAGCAGTTCCCTGGGCACCACTAACTATGGCTACACCTTC. Protein: CASSSLGTTNYGYTF.

The chain is built from TRBV6-5 and TRBJ1-5; TRBD1 agrees at 7 bases. The germline V gene encodes CDR1 MNHEY and CDR2 SVGAGI. Trimming at V came to 5 bases and at J to 1 base, leaving 5 bases not matched to a gene. This CDR3 contains 15 residues. The CDR3 DNA is TGTGCCAGCAGTCAGTCCAGGGGGAGCAATCAGCCCCAGCATTTT. This encodes CASSQSRGSNQPQHF.

This chain uses TRBV3-1 (or the pseudogene TRBV3-2) with TRBJ1-2, with 8 bases aligning to TRBD1. CDR1 and CDR2 from the germline V gene are LGHDT and YNNKEL (reference sequence). J was trimmed by 6 bases and V by 2 bases; bases with no gene match: 8. The CDR3 covers 15 residues. In DNA form, the CDR3 reads TGTGCCAGCAGCCAATTAGACAGGGGCCCCCATGGCTACACCTTC. Translation gives CASSQLDRGPHGYTF.

The chain employs TRBV9 and TRBJ2-3, with TRBD2 matching over 9 bases. The CDR3 covers 17 residues. Germline values: CDR1 SGDLS, CDR2 YYNGEE. Germline trimming cut 0 bases from V and 5 bases from J; bases unmatched to any gene: 10. Here the CDR3 DNA reads TGTGCCAGCAGCGTAGGGCCGGCGGGGGGGTTCAAAGATACGCAGTATTTT. Protein: CASSVGPAGGFKDTQYF.

The CDR3 coding sequence is TGTGCCAGCACCCTGGGGGGTCTGAGCTCTGGGGCCAACGTCCTGACTTTC. Translated: CASTLGGLSSGANVLTF. The chain carries TRBV7-8 and TRBJ2-6; D perhaps matches TRBD2 (6 bases). Germline CDR1 is SGHVS and CDR2 is FQNEAQ. Trimming took off 7 bases at V and 0 bases at J, with 16 bases between the two ends. The CDR3 consists of 17 residues.

The rearrangement links TRBV25-1 to TRBJ1-4; 9 bases are shared with TRBD1. The length of the CDR3 is 16 residues. J was trimmed by 8 bases and V by 2 bases; bases with no gene match: 9. Looked up from germline, CDR1 is MGHDK and CDR2 is SYGVNS. The CDR3 sequence is CASSESYRGRGEKLFF. CDR3 in DNA: TGTGCCAGCAGTGAAAGTTACAGGGGGCGAGGGGAAAAACTGTTTTTT.

V is TRBV3-1 (or the pseudogene TRBV3-2) and J is TRBJ1-2, with TRBD1 identical over 7 bases. V dropped 1 base and J dropped 7; count of bases not matched to a gene: 9. Germline CDR1 is LGHDT and CDR2 is YNNKEL (reference sequence). CDR3 length equals 15 residues. CDR3 DNA: TGTGCCAGCAGCCAAGTGCAGACAGGGTCTCTTGGCTACACCTTC. It is translated as CASSQVQTGSLGYTF.

The V and J genes are TRBV7-2 and TRBJ1-5, with no clear D. Between the trimmed V and J ends, which lost 1 base and 7 bases, there was a span of 14 bases. Germline V CDR1 and CDR2: SGHTA, FQGNSA. The CDR3 sequence is 15 residues long. The CDR3 here is CASSLGVSGWQPQHF. The CDR3 coding sequence is TGTGCCAGCAGCTTAGGGGTCTCGGGATGGCAGCCCCAGCATTTT.

This chain joins TRBV10-3 and TRBJ1-1, with D unclear. There are 14 residues in the CDR3. The germline CDR1 and CDR2 sequences are ENHRY and SYGVKD. Trimming took off 7 bases at V and 2 bases at J, with 14 bases between the two ends. CDR3 nucleotide sequence: TGTGCCATCATCGGTCAGGCCTACAACACTGAAGCTTTCTTT. It codes for CAIIGQAYNTEAFF.

The genes are TRBV2 and TRBJ1-5; 11 nucleotides match TRBD1. The germline V gene has CDR1 SNHLY and CDR2 FYNNEI. Unmatched junction bases numbered 6, after V lost 3 bases and J lost 5 bases. The CDR3 has 16 residues. The CDR3 DNA follows: TGTGCCAGCAGTGATATGGGGACAGGGGGTGATCAGCCCCAGCATTTT. Amino acid sequence: CASSDMGTGGDQPQHF.

This rearrangement joins TRBV7-2 to TRBJ2-4; TRBD1 matches at 7 bases. This CDR3 region has 15 residues. CDR1 and CDR2 (germline): SGHTA, FQGNSA. V lost 4 bases and J lost 7; bases outside the gene matches: 10. The CDR3 DNA is TGTGCCAGCAGCTCGACAGGGTATGGGGTGAACATTCAGTACTTC. Amino acids: CASSSTGYGVNIQYF.

The chain carries TRBV18 and TRBJ2-4; possible D gene TRBD2, 5 bases. V was shortened by 2 bases and J by 1 base, with 12 bases between the two germline ends. Looked up from germline, CDR1 is KGHSH and CDR2 is LQKENI. The length of the CDR3 is 16 residues. CDR3 sequence: CASSPAFQRAKNIQYF. In nucleotides, the CDR3 is TGTGCCAGCTCACCAGCATTCCAGCGGGCCAAAAACATTCAGTACTTC. Full variable domain (missing parts from reference TRBV18 and TRBJ2-4): NAGVMQNPRHLVRRRGQEARLRCSPMKGHSHVYWYRQLPEEGLKFMVYLQKENIIDESGMPKERFSAEFPKEGPSILRIQQVVRGDSAAYFCASSPAFQRAKNIQYFGAGTRLSVL.

The chain is built from TRBV5-1 and TRBJ2-5; TRBD2 aligns across 15 bases. The CDR3 loop spans 16 amino acids. CDR1 SGHRS and CDR2 YFSETQ come from the germline V gene. J lost 2 bases, V lost 5 bases, and 4 bases had no gene match. The CDR3 protein is CASRYGLAGGQETQYF. The CDR3 DNA follows: TGCGCCAGCAGATACGGACTAGCGGGGGGGCAAGAGACCCAGTACTTC.